This T cell receptor beta chain was captured in a study of cytomegalovirus exposure and HLA in healthy donors (dated by TCRdb to about 2017). Turning to the overall study: An earlier analysis of fewer than 750 of the donors reported 276 Gb of sequence data and 95 million to 130 million unique TCR beta sequences obtained from approximately 180 million T cells. Around 320 gigabases of sequencing data and 70 million to 85 million unique TCR sequences were included in an early release covering under 650 HLA-typed donors. Of the roughly 410 genotyped donors, 75% to 85% were placed in the genetic ancestry cluster associated with self-reported Caucasian donors. The aim of the study was to test whether cataloging public T cell receptors could identify signatures of past pathogen exposure. The study profiled the T cell repertoires of fewer than 850 subjects by immunosequencing and related them to cytomegalovirus serostatus. A separate validation cohort of about 110 different subjects was used in addition to the 666-subject first cohort. High-throughput TCR immunosequencing, statistical association of individual TCRs with disease status, and machine learning were combined to predict cytomegalovirus infection status. In a later analysis, previously published TCR beta repertoires from several hundred donors were re-analyzed and high-resolution HLA genotyping was added so that TCR occurrence patterns could be studied. In the later analysis, no new phenotypic data were used to find candidate immune exposures; instead, reliance was placed on TCR beta sequences and their occurrence across donors. An earlier analysis of 587 of the donors used high-throughput TCR beta sequencing to judge whether each TCR beta V gene segment behaved as functional or pseudogenic. Donor age, sex, ethnicity and CMV serostatus were collected together with the repertoire data. In a later genetic analysis, genome-wide SNP genotypes for about three fifths of the roughly 670 donors were used, and that subset was treated as a discovery cohort. All discovery cohort repertoires had been generated on a single sequencing platform. HLA typing included class I and class II loci at four-digit resolution. Typing coverage varied by locus: roughly 620-630 donors for A, B, C, DRB1 and DQB1; under 550 for DQA1; over 600 for DPA1; roughly 450 for DPB1. Because of strong linkage in the cohort, five DR-DQ haplotypes were treated as single units for association and clustering. Among over 350 genotyped donors of the cohort, an average of roughly 240,000 unique TCR beta nucleotide sequences were sequenced per donor, around 18% of them non-productive. Beyond this particular receptor, the publication reports: In a later analysis, most CMV-associated TCR beta chains were found to appear HLA-restricted, with HLA associations seemingly driven largely by CMV exposure. The classifier was reported to diagnose cytomegalovirus status with high specificity and sensitivity in both the original and validation cohorts. A further reported finding was that TCR beta sequences accurately predicted the HLA-A and HLA-B alleles for most subjects in the first cohort. Only TCR beta chains were sequenced in this cohort, and the absence of alpha or paired-chain data limited detectable features. In a later analysis, HLA-associated TCR beta chains showed more clonal expansion and lower generation probabilities than non-associated chains that were equally common. In vitro tests confirmed that a few of the cytomegalovirus-associated TCR beta chains recognize cytomegalovirus antigens. The presence/absence analyses assumed that sequencing depth was roughly uniform across donors, and that assumption may not be true. Compared with the roughly 700-donor mean, donors in an Asian-associated ancestry cluster had fewer N-insertions in productive TCRs, according to a later genetic analysis. Linkage disequilibrium might explain the correlated functional status among segregating V segments, but an unknown experimental factor could not be excluded. Most TCR sequences were observed very rarely across donors, whereas some public TCRs were present in many individuals. For the cohort, immune exposure information was limited to CMV serostatus. The authors suggested that the approach could potentially be extended to other disease states and immunological phenotypes. The study listed 150 to 200 TCR beta chains as associated with cytomegalovirus. When HLA alleles, especially DR and DQ, strongly co-occurred, attributing TCR associations to individual alleles was difficult. Broadly in line with IMGT annotations, most TCR beta V segments showed up in productive rearrangements about 90% or about 30% of the time in an earlier analysis of approximately 640 of the donors. A later analysis reported that several top co-occurrence clusters appeared linked to parvovirus B19, influenza, CMV and Epstein-Barr virus. A group of highly shared sequence variants was considered likely to be a technical artifact of the sequencing pipeline. A later genetic analysis associated a missense DCLRE1C variant with V-gene and J-gene trimming of TCR beta chains, and an independent cohort replicated the association. The 87-base-pair reads could not distinguish some IMGT-functional V segments, including TRBV6-2 and TRBV6-3, so those segments were excluded. A later analysis associated around 16,000 TCR beta sequences with specific HLA alleles at a false discovery rate of 0.05. The earlier analysis of nearly 600 of the donors excluded 15 to 20 rarely observed V segments, including chromosome 9 orphons, because counts were too low. In a later analysis, the rate of TCR association differed among HLA loci, with DRB1 alleles having the most associated TCRs and HLA-C alleles having the fewest. HLA typing was unavailable for some donors at each locus, so association tests used only the typed subset.

The V and J ends are trimmed by 5 bases and 2 bases, leaving 16 bases between them. From the cysteine through the phenylalanine, the CDR3 covers 16 amino acids. The retained sequence is limited to the CDR3, 48 bases, with the frame set at the first base. Per the germline V gene (reference sequence), SEHNR is the CDR1 and FQNEAQ is the CDR2. The method behind the library was the immunoSEQ multiplex PCR assay. The multiplex PCR relied on a mix of 60 forward primers for TCR Vbeta segments and 13 reverse primers for TCR Jbeta segments. The CDR3 region of rearranged TCR beta genes was amplified from genomic DNA with a multiplex PCR assay. The Illumina HiSeq System was used to sequence the amplified TCR beta libraries as 87-base-pair reads. The paper's data handling went like this. A later analysis tallied roughly 78 million unique TCR beta chains across the 650 to 750 repertoires, and approximately 9.9 million of those chains were shared by two or more donors. To remove PCR and sequencing errors, raw reads were error-corrected and collapsed into unique sequences using a nearest-neighbor algorithm that merged closely related sequences. CDR3 sequences were aligned to IMGT reference sequences to assign V, D and J gene segments. For a sequence to be retained, a match of at least six nucleotides was required to both a V gene segment and a J gene segment. Rearrangements were classified as productive when the CDR3 lacked stop codons and remained in frame with V and J, and all other rearrangements were classified as non-productive. CDR3 was defined by IMGT convention, running from the second conserved V-encoded cysteine to the conserved J-encoded phenylalanine. Sequences without an unambiguous match to a single V gene segment were excluded from the earlier analysis of a few hundred of the donors. An earlier analysis of several hundred of the donors called V segments functional above 56.7% productive rearrangements and segregating when the between-donor standard deviation exceeded 5%. A statistical classification framework was developed to diagnose cytomegalovirus status using the catalog of TCR beta chain sequences. V and J gene assignment, in a later analysis, came from comparing TCR nucleotide sequences with IMGT/GENE-DB human TR gene sequences. In a later analysis, CDR3 sequences and most-parsimonious VDJ recombination scenarios were assigned using the TCRdist pipeline. In a later analysis, each TCR beta chain was defined by its CDR3 amino acid sequence together with its V-gene family, and reads lacking a unique V-gene family were excluded. To address suspected cross-contamination and a sequencing artifact, a later analysis removed around 600 highly shared, low-generation-probability nucleotide sequences. For each public chain, a later analysis derived a clonal expansion index from normalized ranks of inferred template counts within each repertoire. Generation probabilities in a later analysis came from a VDJ recombination model fitted to out-of-frame rearrangements, and those results were checked against IGoR. In a later analysis, hypergeometric tests were used to score TCR-TCR, TCR-HLA and TCR-CMV co-occurrence, with a repertoire-size bias correction applied to TCR pairs. A later analysis estimated false discovery rates by permuting HLA or CMV assignments 20 times. In a later analysis, co-occurring TCRs were grouped with DBSCAN, and TCRdist sequence similarity was added when clustering was performed within HLA-allele-positive subsets. Co-occurrence clustering excluded repertoires with fewer than 30,000 or more than 120,000 public chains, plus five with anomalous nucleotide sharing. Drawn from immuneACCESS, this table holds only the in-frame rearrangements with V and J called that TCRdb kept. Clones are partly lost; checked studies trace under half to an unresolved V gene and leave the rest unexplained. V and J calls plus clone size are reproduced from that table; the DNA served to infer D and trimming. Recorded for this sample are about 260,000 clones; about four fifths of them occurred a single time. The leading ten clones occupy about 2% of the sample.

The cohort comprised some 730 healthy bone marrow donors. All cohort members were sampled while nominally healthy, although unrecorded immune exposures were likely present. The donor was CMV seropositive and belonged to the group of 250 to 300 seropositive cohort members. A peripheral blood sample was collected from each donor, and TCR beta sequencing was performed on peripheral blood mononuclear cells. Genomic DNA was extracted from the blood cell samples with the Qiagen DNeasy Blood Extraction Kit. Regarding this clone: Its antigen is currently not known. Per-nucleotide qualities are absent, and no much larger clonotype sits a single base away.

This clonotype was sampled from a woman in her forties in good health and CMV-seropositive. The chain employs TRBV7-9 and TRBJ1-3; perhaps TRBD1 is the D gene, with 6 bases matching. The source material was PBMCs. The sequenced DNA: TGTGCCAGCAGCGCGTACAGGGATCCCCCTGGAAACACCATATATTTT. This yields the protein CASSAYRDPPGNTIYF.